The clone carrying this TCR beta chain was seen a few times. Germline CDR1 SGDLS, CDR2 YYNGEE. The CDR3 covers 15 residues. The V end lost 4 bases, the J end lost 4 bases, and 12 bases lay between the germline ends. The sample is drawn from a study of blood T cell repertoires in COVID-19. The overall study: Sites across the United States, Italy and Spain contributed samples from acute and convalescent COVID-19.

Authors' processing steps: Nucleated cell counts were estimated from reference gene primer amplification. TCRdb's copy holds only in-frame clones and misses some; the assay was immunoSEQ multiplex PCR. The DNA gave D and trimming, while V, J and clone size come from that table. The table lists about 300,000 clones, around 87% of them singletons. This chain links TRBV9 with TRBJ1-6; D may be TRBD1 (6 bases). The origin of this receptor is a woman between 35 and 50 years old who had recovered from COVID-19. The sample consisted of peripheral blood. For the CDR3, the DNA is TGTGCCAGCAGCCCAAGGACAGATTATAATTCACCCCTCCACTTT. Its translation: CASSPRTDYNSPLHF.